This TCR beta chain was profiled in a study of CD8 T cells in Susac syndrome. Trimming left V 0 bases short and J 1 base short, with 10 bases between. Germline CDR1 is SGDLS and CDR2 is YYNGEE. This CDR3 has 15 amino acids. It was with random hexamers that about 0.45 to 1 ug RNA was reverse transcribed. TCRdb re-called the immunoSEQ multiplex PCR reads through MiXCR, storing one row per CDR3 protein. The sample records just over 300,000 distinct CDR3 sequences, approximately 90% being singletons. Sequencing targeted TCR beta in blood CD8+ and CD4+ T cells. Control patients had untreated stable or active relapsing-remitting multiple sclerosis by revised McDonald criteria. It was negative isolation that provided the CD8+ and CD4+ T cells, whereas TEMRA cells were enriched by FACS.

This sequence was found in a human donor with multiple sclerosis. This chain links TRBV9 with TRBJ2-5; possible D gene TRBD2, 7 bases. The sequencing input was CD4+ T cells from PBMCs. The CDR3 reads CASSVAGGLQETQYF. CDR3 DNA: TGTGCCAGCAGCGTAGCGGGGGGCCTCCAAGAGACCCAGTACTTC.